This T cell receptor beta chain was observed in a study of identical twins. TCRdb redid the calling of the 5' RACE reads with MiXCR, one entry per CDR3 protein. The sample yields some 1,600,000 distinct CDR3 sequences, less than 40% seen once. In its sample, this clonotype was seen a few times. Donors were all healthy Caucasians. CDR1 and CDR2 (germline): SGHRS, YFSETQ. V lost 2 bases and J lost 0; bases outside the gene matches: 14. The CDR3 is 21 residues long. The rearrangement links TRBV5-1 to TRBJ2-3; the match to TRBD2 covers 14 bases. Sequences were obtained from cord blood. The clonotype was recovered from a newborn girl in good health. The CDR3 DNA reads as TGCGCCAGCAGCTTCCTCCACTGGACTAGCGGGGGGTCGAATAGCACAGATACGCAGTATTTT. Its translation: CASSFLHWTSGGSNSTDTQYF.